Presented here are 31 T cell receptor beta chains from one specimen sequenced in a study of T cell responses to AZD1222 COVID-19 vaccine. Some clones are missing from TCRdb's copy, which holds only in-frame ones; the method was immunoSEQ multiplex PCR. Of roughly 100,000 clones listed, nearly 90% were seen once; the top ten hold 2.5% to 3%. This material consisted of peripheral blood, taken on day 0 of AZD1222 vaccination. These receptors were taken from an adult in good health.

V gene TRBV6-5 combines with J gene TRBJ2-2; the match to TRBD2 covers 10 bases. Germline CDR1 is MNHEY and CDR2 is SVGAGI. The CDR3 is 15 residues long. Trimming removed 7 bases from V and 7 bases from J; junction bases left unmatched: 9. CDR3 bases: TGTGCCAGCAATCCCAGCGGGGGGGCAAACGGGGAGCTGTTTTTT. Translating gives CASNPSGGANGELFF.

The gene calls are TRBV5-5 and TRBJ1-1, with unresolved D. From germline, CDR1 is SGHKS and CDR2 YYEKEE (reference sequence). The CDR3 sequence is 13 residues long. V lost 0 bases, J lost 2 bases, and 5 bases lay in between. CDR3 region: CASSLGLNTEAFF. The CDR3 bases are TGTGCCAGCAGCTTGGGACTCAACACTGAAGCTTTCTTT.

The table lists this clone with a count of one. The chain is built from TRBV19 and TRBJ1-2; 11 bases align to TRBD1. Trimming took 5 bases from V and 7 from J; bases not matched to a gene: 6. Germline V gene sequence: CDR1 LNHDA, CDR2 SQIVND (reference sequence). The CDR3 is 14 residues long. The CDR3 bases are TGTGCCAGTAGTTTAGGACAGGGGGCTTCTGGCTACACCTTC. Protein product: CASSLGQGASGYTF. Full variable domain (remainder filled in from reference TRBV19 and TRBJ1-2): DGGITQSPKYLFRKEGQNVTLSCEQNLNHDAMYWYRQDPGQGLRLIYYSQIVNDFQKGDIAEGYSVSREKKESFPLTVTSAQKNPTAFYLCASSLGQGASGYTFGSGTRLTVV.

CDR3 region: CASSLTSGRPLNEQFF. As DNA, the CDR3 is TGTGCCAGCAGTCTGACTAGCGGGAGACCTCTGAATGAGCAGTTCTTC. The chain recombines TRBV6-4 with TRBJ2-1, with TRBD2 identical over 12 bases. The CDR3 length is 16 residues. V lost 5 bases to trimming and J lost 7 bases; unmatched junction nucleotides: 9. CDR1 MRHNA and CDR2 SNTAGT come from the germline V gene.

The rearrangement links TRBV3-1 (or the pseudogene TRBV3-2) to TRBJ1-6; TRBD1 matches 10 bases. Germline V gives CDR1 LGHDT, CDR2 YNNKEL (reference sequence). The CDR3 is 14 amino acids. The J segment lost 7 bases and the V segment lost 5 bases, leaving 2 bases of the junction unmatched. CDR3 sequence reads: CASSGQGGNSPLHF. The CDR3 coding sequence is TGTGCCAGCAGCGGACAGGGGGGGAATTCACCCCTCCACTTT.

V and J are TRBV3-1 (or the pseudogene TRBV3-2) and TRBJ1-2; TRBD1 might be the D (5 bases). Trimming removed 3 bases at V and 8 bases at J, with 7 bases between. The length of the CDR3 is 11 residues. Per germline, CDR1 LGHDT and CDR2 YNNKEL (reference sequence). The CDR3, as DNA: TGTGCCAGCAGCCAGCGGGGCGGCTACACCTTC. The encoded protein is CASSQRGGYTF.

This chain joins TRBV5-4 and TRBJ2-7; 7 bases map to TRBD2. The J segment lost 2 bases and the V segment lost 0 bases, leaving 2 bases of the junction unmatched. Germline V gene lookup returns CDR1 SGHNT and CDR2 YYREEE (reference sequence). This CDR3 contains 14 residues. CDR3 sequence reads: CASSLESGTYEQYF. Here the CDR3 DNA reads TGTGCCAGCAGCTTGGAAAGCGGGACCTACGAGCAGTACTTC.

The chain's CDR3 is CASSQESGGQPQHF. The DNA for the CDR3 is TGTGCCAGCAGCCAAGAGTCGGGTGGTCAGCCCCAGCATTTT. The chain uses TRBV3-1 (or the pseudogene TRBV3-2) and TRBJ1-5, with no clear D. The germline CDR1 and CDR2 sequences are LGHDT and YNNKEL (reference sequence). The CDR3 consists of 14 residues. The V and J ends lost 0 bases and 6 bases respectively, with 9 bases between them.

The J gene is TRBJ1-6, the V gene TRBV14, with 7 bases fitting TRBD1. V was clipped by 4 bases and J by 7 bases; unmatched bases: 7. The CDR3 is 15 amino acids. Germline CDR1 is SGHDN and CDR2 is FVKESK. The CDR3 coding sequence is TGTGCCAGCAGCCTTTTCACAGGGGTGAATTCACCCCTCCACTTT. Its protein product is CASSLFTGVNSPLHF.

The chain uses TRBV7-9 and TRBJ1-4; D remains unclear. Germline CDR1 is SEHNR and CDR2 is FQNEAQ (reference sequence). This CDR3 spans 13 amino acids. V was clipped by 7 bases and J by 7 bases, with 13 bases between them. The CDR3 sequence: CASTMGLGEKLFF. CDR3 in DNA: TGTGCCAGCACCATGGGGTTAGGTGAAAAACTGTTTTTT.

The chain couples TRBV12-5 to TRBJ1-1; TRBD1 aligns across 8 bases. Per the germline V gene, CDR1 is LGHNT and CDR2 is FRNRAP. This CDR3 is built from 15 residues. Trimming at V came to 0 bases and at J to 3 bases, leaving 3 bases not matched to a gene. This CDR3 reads CASGLVGTGYTEAFF. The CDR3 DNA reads TGTGCTAGTGGTTTGGTTGGGACAGGTTACACTGAAGCTTTCTTT.

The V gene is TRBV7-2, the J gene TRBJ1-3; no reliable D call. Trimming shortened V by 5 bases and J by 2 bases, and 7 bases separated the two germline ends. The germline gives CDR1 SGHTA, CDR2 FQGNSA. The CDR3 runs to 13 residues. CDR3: CASSPGTGNTIYF. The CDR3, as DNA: TGTGCCAGCAGCCCGGGGACTGGAAACACCATATATTTT.

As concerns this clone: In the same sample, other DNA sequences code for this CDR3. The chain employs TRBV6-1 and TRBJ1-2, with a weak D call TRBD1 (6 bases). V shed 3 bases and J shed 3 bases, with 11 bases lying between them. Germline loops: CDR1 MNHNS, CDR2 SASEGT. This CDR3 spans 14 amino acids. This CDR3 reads CASSETQGDYGYTF. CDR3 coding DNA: TGTGCCAGCAGTGAGACACAGGGTGACTATGGCTACACCTTC.

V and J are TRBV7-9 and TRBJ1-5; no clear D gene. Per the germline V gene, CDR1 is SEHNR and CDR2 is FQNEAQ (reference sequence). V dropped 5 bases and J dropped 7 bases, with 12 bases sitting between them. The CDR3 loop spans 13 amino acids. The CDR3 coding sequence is TGTGCCAGCAGCCCCCCCGGTCGACAGCCCCAGCATTTT. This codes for CASSPPGRQPQHF.

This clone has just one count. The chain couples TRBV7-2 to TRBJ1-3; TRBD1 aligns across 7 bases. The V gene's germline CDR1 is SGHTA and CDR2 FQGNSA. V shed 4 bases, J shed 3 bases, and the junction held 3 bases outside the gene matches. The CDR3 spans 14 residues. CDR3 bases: TGTGCCAGCAGCTCCGGGACAGTTGGAAACACCATATATTTT. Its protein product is CASSSGTVGNTIYF. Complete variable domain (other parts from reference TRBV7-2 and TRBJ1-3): GAGVSQSPSNKVTEKGKDVELRCDPISGHTALYWYRQSLGQGLEFLIYFQGNSAPDKSGLPSDRFSAERTGGSVSTLTIQRTQQEDSAVYLCASSSGTVGNTIYFGEGSWLTVV.

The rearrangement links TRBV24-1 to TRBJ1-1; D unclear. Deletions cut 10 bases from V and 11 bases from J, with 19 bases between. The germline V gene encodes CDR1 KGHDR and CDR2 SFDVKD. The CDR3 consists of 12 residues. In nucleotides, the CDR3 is TGTGCCACGCTCTCGGACGGAGGTGAGGCTTTCTTT. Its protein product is CATLSDGGEAFF.

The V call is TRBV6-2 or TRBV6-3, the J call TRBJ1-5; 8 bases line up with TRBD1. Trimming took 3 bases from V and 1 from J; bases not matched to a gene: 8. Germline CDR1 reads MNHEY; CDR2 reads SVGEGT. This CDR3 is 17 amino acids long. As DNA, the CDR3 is TGTGCCAGCAGTTATGACAGGGGCCGGGGGAGCAATCAGCCCCAGCATTTT. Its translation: CASSYDRGRGSNQPQHF.

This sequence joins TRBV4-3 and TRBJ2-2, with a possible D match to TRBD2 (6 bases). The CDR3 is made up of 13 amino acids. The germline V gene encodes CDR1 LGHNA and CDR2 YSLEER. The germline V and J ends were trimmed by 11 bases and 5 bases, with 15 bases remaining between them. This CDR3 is CADRGKRTGELFF. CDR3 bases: TGCGCCGACCGCGGGAAGAGGACCGGGGAGCTGTTTTTT.

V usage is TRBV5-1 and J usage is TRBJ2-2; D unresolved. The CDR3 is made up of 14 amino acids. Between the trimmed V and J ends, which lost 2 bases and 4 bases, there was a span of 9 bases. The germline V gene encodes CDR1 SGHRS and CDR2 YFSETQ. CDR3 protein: CASSLPRSTGELFF. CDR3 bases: TGCGCCAGCAGCTTACCGAGGTCCACCGGGGAGCTGTTTTTT.

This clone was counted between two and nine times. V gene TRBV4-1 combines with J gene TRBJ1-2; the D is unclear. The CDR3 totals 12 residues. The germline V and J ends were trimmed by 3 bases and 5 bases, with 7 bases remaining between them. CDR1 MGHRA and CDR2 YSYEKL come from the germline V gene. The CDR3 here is CASSQDGYGYTF. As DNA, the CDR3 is TGCGCCAGCAGCCAGGACGGATATGGCTACACCTTC.

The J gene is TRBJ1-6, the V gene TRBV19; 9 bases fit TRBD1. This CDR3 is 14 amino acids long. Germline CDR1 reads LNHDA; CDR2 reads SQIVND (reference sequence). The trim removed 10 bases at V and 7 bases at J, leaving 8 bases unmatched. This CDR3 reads CATSYRGQNSPLHF. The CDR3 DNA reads TGTGCCACCTCGTACAGGGGGCAAAATTCACCCCTCCACTTT.

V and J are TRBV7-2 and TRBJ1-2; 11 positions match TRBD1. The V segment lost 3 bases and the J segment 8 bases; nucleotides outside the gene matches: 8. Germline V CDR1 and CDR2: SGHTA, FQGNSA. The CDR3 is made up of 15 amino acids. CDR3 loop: CASSLGGQGAQGYTF. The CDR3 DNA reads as TGTGCCAGCAGCTTGGGTGGACAGGGGGCGCAAGGCTACACCTTC.

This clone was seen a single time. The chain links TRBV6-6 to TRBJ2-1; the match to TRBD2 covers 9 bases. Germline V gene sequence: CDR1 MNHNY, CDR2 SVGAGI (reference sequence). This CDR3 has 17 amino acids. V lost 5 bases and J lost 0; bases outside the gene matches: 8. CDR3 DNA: TGTGCCAGCAGTCCTTCCCTAGCGGGGCGCTCCTACAATGAGCAGTTCTTC. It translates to CASSPSLAGRSYNEQFF.

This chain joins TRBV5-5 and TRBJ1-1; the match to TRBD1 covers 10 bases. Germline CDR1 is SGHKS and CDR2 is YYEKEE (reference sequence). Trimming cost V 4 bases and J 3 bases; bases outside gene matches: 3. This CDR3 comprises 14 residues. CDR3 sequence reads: CASSHGQGDTEAFF. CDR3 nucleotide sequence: TGTGCCAGCAGCCATGGACAGGGGGACACTGAAGCTTTCTTT. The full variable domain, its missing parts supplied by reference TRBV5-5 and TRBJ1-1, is DAGVTQSPTHLIKTRGQQVTLRCSPISGHKSVSWYQQVLGQGPQFIFQYYEKEERGRGNFPDRFSARQFPNYSSELNVNALLLGDSALYLCASSHGQGDTEAFFGQGTRLTVV.

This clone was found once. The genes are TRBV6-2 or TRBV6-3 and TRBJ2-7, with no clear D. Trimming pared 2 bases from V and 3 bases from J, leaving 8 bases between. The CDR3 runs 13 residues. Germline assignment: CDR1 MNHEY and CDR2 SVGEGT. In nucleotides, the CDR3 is TGTGCCAGCAGTTACACGGGTGTCTACGAGCAGTACTTC. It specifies CASSYTGVYEQYF.

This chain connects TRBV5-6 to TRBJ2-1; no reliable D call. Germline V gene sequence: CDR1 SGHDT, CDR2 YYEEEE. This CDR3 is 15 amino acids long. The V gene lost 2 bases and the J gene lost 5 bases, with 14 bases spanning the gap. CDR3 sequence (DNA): TGTGCCAGCAGCTTCTTCACCGGACGGGACAATGAGCAGTTCTTC. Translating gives CASSFFTGRDNEQFF.

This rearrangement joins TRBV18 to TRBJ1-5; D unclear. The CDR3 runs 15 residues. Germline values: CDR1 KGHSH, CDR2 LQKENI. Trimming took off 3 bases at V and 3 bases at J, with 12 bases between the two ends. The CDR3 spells CASSPDRSNNQPQHF. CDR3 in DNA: TGTGCCAGCTCACCGGACCGTAGTAACAATCAGCCCCAGCATTTT.

CDR3 residues: CASSFDRIYGYTF. As DNA, the CDR3 is TGTGCCAGCAGTTTTGACAGGATCTATGGCTACACCTTC. This chain links TRBV12-3 or TRBV12-4 with TRBJ1-2, with D perhaps matching TRBD1 (6 bases). The CDR3 length is 13 residues. V lost 3 bases, J lost 4 bases, and 9 bases lay in between.

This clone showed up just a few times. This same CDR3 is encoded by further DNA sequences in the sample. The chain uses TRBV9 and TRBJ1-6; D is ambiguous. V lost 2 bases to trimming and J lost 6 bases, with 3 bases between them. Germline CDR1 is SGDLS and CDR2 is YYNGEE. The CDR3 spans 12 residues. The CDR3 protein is CASSVGNSPLHF. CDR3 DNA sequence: TGTGCCAGCAGCGTGGGTAATTCACCCCTCCACTTT. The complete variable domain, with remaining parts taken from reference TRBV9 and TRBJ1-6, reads DSGVTQTPKHLITATGQRVTLRCSPRSGDLSVYWYQQSLDQGLQFLIQYYNGEERAKGNILERFSAQQFPDLHSELNLSSLELGDSALYFCASSVGNSPLHFGNGTRLTVT.

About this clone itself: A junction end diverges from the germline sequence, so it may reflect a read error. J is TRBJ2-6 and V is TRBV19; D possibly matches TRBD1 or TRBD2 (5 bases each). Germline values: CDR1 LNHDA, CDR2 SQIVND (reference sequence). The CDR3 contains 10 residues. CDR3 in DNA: TGTGCCAGTAGTAGGGACCACTGGGCTTTC. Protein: CASSRDHWAF. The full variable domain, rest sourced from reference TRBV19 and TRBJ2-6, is DGGITQSPKYLFRKEGQNVTLSCEQNLNHDAMYWYRQDPGQGLRLIYYSQIVNDFQKGDIAEGYSVSREKKESFPLTVTSAQKNPTAFYLCASSRDHWAFGAGSRLTVL.

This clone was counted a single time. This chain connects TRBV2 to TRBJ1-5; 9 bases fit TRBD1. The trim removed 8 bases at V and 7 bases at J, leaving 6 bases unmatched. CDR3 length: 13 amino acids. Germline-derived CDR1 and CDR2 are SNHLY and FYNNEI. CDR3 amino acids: CASGGTGKQPQHF. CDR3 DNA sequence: TGTGCCAGCGGGGGGACAGGGAAGCAGCCCCAGCATTTT. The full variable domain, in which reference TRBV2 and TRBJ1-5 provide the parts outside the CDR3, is EPEVTQTPSHQVTQMGQEVILRCVPISNHLYFYWYRQILGQKVEFLVSFYNNEISEKSEIFDDQFSVERPDGSNFTLKIRSTKLEDSAMYFCASGGTGKQPQHFGDGTRLSIL.